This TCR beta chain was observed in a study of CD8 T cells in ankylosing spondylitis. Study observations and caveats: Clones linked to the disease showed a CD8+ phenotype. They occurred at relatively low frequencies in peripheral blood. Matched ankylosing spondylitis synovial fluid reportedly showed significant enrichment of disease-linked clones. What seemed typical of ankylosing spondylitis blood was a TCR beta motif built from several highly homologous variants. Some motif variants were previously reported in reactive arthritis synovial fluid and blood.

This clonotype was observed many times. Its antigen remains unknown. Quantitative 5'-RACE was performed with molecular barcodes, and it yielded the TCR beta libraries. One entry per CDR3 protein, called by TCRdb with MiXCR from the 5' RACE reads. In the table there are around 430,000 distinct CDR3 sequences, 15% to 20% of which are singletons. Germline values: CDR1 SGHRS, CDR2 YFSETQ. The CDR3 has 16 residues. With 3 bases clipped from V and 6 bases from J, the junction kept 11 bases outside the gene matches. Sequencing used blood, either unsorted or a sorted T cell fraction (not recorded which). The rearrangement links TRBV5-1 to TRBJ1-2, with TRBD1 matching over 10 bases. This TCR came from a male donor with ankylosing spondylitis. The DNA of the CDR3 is TGCGCCAGCAGCTCTACGCTGACAGGGGGCTTAGATGGCTACACCTTC. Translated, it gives CASSSTLTGGLDGYTF.